Sequencing of this T cell receptor beta chain was carried out in a study of blood T cells in healthy people across ages. Study-level findings and limits: Across the age range, TCR beta diversity per million T cells fell in a roughly linear way.

Looked up from germline, CDR1 is MNHEY and CDR2 is SMNVEV (reference sequence). Deletions cut 3 bases from V and 5 bases from J, with 11 bases between. The CDR3 has 13 residues. A word on this clonotype: No antigen is known for it.

For every donor, a draw yielded around 10 milliliters of peripheral blood. Primers used in a second PCR of roughly 7 to 12 cycles were a sample-barcoded 5' primer and a J-beta primer mix. MiXCR was run by TCRdb on the 5' RACE reads, yielding one entry per CDR3 protein. The sample lists roughly 680,000 distinct CDR3 sequences, 20% to 25% occurring once. The chain recombines TRBV27 with TRBJ2-7; maybe TRBD2 (7 bases). This clonotype was sampled from a man aged 65 to 85 in good health. The sample comprised blood. CDR3 in amino acids: CASSFSGGHEQYF. As DNA, the CDR3 is TGTGCCAGCAGTTTTTCGGGGGGCCACGAGCAGTACTTC.